This entry lists 2 T cell receptor beta chains sequenced from one sample in a study of T cells in localized non-small cell lung cancer. The data were produced by immunoSEQ multiplex PCR, yet TCRdb's version contains in-frame clones alone and is incomplete. The table includes about 11,000 clones, approximately 91% detected once. The material sequenced was peripheral blood, taken before any cancer treatment. The origin of the receptors is a male donor aged 60 or over with stage III lung adenocarcinoma.

Concerning this clone itself: This same CDR3 is encoded by further DNA sequences in the sample. The chain uses TRBV11-2 and TRBJ2-5, with D perhaps given as TRBD1 or TRBD2 (6 bases each). There are 13 residues in the CDR3. Per germline, CDR1 SGHAT and CDR2 FQNNGV. V lost 2 bases, J lost 5 bases, and 9 bases lay in between. This chain's CDR3 is CASSLWGAETQYF. The CDR3 bases are TGTGCCAGCAGCTTATGGGGGGCCGAGACCCAGTACTTC.

The chain has TRBV6-5 and TRBJ1-5, with a possible D match to TRBD1 (6 bases). The CDR3 extends over 15 amino acids. Germline CDR1 reads MNHEY; CDR2 reads SVGAGI. Trimming shortened V by 2 bases and J by 6 bases, and 14 bases separated the two germline ends. Here the CDR3 reads CASSYDHTGTQPQHF. The CDR3 DNA reads as TGTGCCAGCAGTTACGATCATACAGGGACTCAGCCCCAGCATTTT.